This is a list of T cell receptor beta chains from one sample in a study of T-cell memory formation after mild COVID-19. TCRdb passed the 5' RACE reads through MiXCR, listing each CDR3 protein once. The sample has almost 250,000 distinct CDR3 sequences, 15% seen once. Material for sequencing was PBMCs or a T cell subset sorted from them (not recorded which). These receptors were obtained from an adult woman who had mild COVID-19 (a few samples of this study predate the infection). Cell type and time point are not known. The conserved cysteine and the conserved F or W are not part of the CDR3 here. The order of the fields is V gene, CDR3 length, J gene, CDR3 protein.

V: TRBV12-3/TRBV12-4
length: 9
J: TRBJ1-2
CDR3: ASSLGYGYT

V: TRBV5-6
length: 12
J: TRBJ1-6
CDR3: ASSLQGINSPLH

V: TRBV27
length: 12
J: TRBJ1-1
CDR3: ASRQKTMNSEAF

V: TRBV19
length: 12
J: TRBJ1-1
CDR3: ASIGTGKNTEAF

V: TRBV29-1
length: 9
J: TRBJ2-1
CDR3: SVGPFNEQF

V: TRBV7-8
length: 11
J: TRBJ2-3
CDR3: ASSFGGEDTQY

V: TRBV28
length: 14
J: TRBJ2-7
CDR3: ASSFSGTGGHSEQY

V: TRBV18
length: 11
J: TRBJ2-1
CDR3: ASSPTTGHEQF

V: TRBV11-3
length: 12
J: TRBJ2-1
CDR3: ASSLDNLDNEQF

V: TRBV29-1
length: 11
J: TRBJ2-5
CDR3: SVEFQSQETQY

V: TRBV4-2
length: 15
J: TRBJ2-1
CDR3: ASSQGTSGAGYNEQF

V: TRBV5-1
length: 16
J: TRBJ2-3
CDR3: ASSLDRDRVHARDTQY

V: TRBV6-5
length: 15
J: TRBJ2-1
CDR3: ASRSRRQRSSYNEQF